One and the same sample provided the 24 T cell receptor beta chains below, sequenced in a study of blood T cell repertoires in COVID-19. The data were produced by immunoSEQ multiplex PCR, yet TCRdb's version contains in-frame clones alone and is incomplete. This table holds approximately 180,000 clones, over 70% found once. Sequenced: peripheral blood. Every receptor here comes from a woman aged 40 to 50 with COVID-19, enrolled during active disease.

The table lists this clone with a count of one. The CDR3, as DNA: TGCGCCAGCACCATTGCGGGAGATACGCAGTATTTT. Its protein is CASTIAGDTQYF. The chain uses TRBV5-1 and TRBJ2-3; D might be TRBD2 (5 bases). This CDR3 has 12 residues. The V gene lost 6 bases and the J gene lost 5 bases, with 10 bases spanning the gap. Germline lookup yields CDR1 SGHRS and CDR2 YFSETQ.

CDR3 region: CASSINAGPTGELFF. The CDR3 nucleotides are TGTGCCAGTAGTATTAATGCAGGGCCCACCGGGGAGCTGTTTTTT. The chain has TRBV19 and TRBJ2-2, with a weak D call TRBD1 (5 bases). V was cut by 3 bases and J by 4 bases, with 12 bases left in between. CDR1 LNHDA and CDR2 SQIVND come from the germline V gene (reference sequence). This CDR3 is built from 15 residues.

The genes are TRBV6-2 or TRBV6-3 and TRBJ1-6; D is unclear. The CDR3 sequence is 14 residues long. Germline-derived CDR1 and CDR2 are MNHEY and SVGEGT. V was pared by 2 bases and J by 9 bases, with 11 bases between. CDR3 in amino acids: CASSYGEASSPLHF. CDR3 bases: TGTGCCAGCAGTTACGGGGAGGCAAGTTCACCCCTCCACTTT.

This clone was seen only once. The chain links TRBV6-4 to TRBJ1-3, with D unclear. Germline V lookup: CDR1 MRHNA, CDR2 SNTAGT. The ends were cut back, 4 bases at V and 4 bases at J, with 14 bases in the middle. This CDR3 has 15 residues. In DNA, the CDR3 is TGTGCCAGCAGTGGTGGGCCTTTCCAAGGAAACACCATATATTTT. It is translated as CASSGGPFQGNTIYF.

This clone was detected only once. V and J are TRBV18 and TRBJ1-3; tentatively, D is TRBD1 (5 bases). V lost 1 base to trimming and J lost 0 bases, with 16 bases between them. The CDR3 contains 18 residues. Looked up from germline, CDR1 is KGHSH and CDR2 is LQKENI. This chain's CDR3 is CASSPRAGEGGSGNTIYF. Here the CDR3 DNA reads TGTGCCAGCTCACCACGTGCGGGGGAGGGAGGCTCTGGAAACACCATATATTTT.

The chain carries TRBV12-3 or TRBV12-4 and TRBJ2-7, with D maybe TRBD2 (6 bases). V gave up 2 bases and J gave up 5 bases, with 10 bases separating them. The CDR3 extends over 13 amino acids. The CDR3 here is CASSLLERDEQYF. CDR3 coding DNA: TGTGCCAGCAGTTTATTGGAGCGGGACGAGCAGTACTTC.

V usage is TRBV7-9 and J usage is TRBJ2-1; 9 positions agree with TRBD1. The CDR3 loop spans 14 amino acids. Germline V lookup: CDR1 SEHNR, CDR2 FQNEAQ (reference sequence). V was clipped by 4 bases and J by 7 bases; unmatched bases: 5. The DNA for the CDR3 is TGTGCCAGCAGCTCCACAGGGGGCAGGAATGAGCAGTTCTTC. Translation gives CASSSTGGRNEQFF.

This clone was picked up one time. This chain uses TRBV2 with TRBJ1-5; perhaps TRBD1 as D (6 bases). With 4 bases removed from V and 3 bases from J, the gap between germline ends came to 13 bases. Germline V gives CDR1 SNHLY, CDR2 FYNNEI. CDR3 size: 15 residues. As DNA, the CDR3 is TGTGCCAGCAGTGGGAGTCGGACAGACAATCAGCCCCAGCATTTT. Translating gives CASSGSRTDNQPQHF.

The chain carries TRBV7-6 and TRBJ1-4, with 10 bases that match TRBD1. With 8 bases clipped from V and 0 bases from J, the junction kept 9 bases outside the gene matches. The CDR3 covers 17 residues. Germline V gene lookup returns CDR1 SGHVS and CDR2 FNYEAQ. In DNA, the CDR3 is TGTGCCAGCGGAAACCGGGACAGGGGTGCAACTAATGAAAAACTGTTTTTT. It translates to CASGNRDRGATNEKLFF.

The V gene is TRBV12-5, the J gene TRBJ2-1, with TRBD1 matching over 10 bases. With V trimmed by 5 bases and J by 6 bases, 4 bases remained unmatched. Germline values: CDR1 LGHNT, CDR2 FRNRAP. This CDR3 region has 14 residues. CDR3 coding DNA: TGTGCTAGTGGTCCCGGGACAGGGGTCAATGAGCAGTTCTTC. It encodes CASGPGTGVNEQFF.

The V and J genes are TRBV28 and TRBJ2-1; maybe TRBD1 (6 bases). The CDR3 consists of 15 residues. The V gene's germline CDR1 is MDHEN and CDR2 SYDVKM. Between the trimmed V and J ends, which lost 6 bases and 1 base, there was a span of 13 bases. CDR3 DNA: TGTGCCAGCAGCCTGACAGGAGCTTCCTACAATGAGCAGTTCTTC. Translated: CASSLTGASYNEQFF.

The chain's CDR3 is CASSNGGGTNEQFF. CDR3 bases: TGTGCCAGTAGTAATGGCGGGGGGACGAATGAGCAGTTCTTC. This rearrangement joins TRBV19 to TRBJ2-1, with 8 positions matching TRBD2. From germline, CDR1 is LNHDA and CDR2 SQIVND (reference sequence). V lost 4 bases and J lost 7; bases outside the gene matches: 6. There are 14 residues in the CDR3. Filled out from reference TRBV19 and TRBJ2-1, the complete variable domain reads DGGITQSPKYLFRKEGQNVTLSCEQNLNHDAMYWYRQDPGQGLRLIYYSQIVNDFQKGDIAEGYSVSREKKESFPLTVTSAQKNPTAFYLCASSNGGGTNEQFFGPGTRLTVL.

The chain uses TRBV5-5 and TRBJ1-1; no clear D. The CDR3 sequence is 13 residues long. Trimming shortened V by 4 bases and J by 0 bases, and 7 bases separated the two germline ends. Germline values: CDR1 SGHKS, CDR2 YYEKEE (reference sequence). As DNA, the CDR3 is TGTGCCAGCAGCCGAACAGTGAACACTGAAGCTTTCTTT. Translation gives CASSRTVNTEAFF.

The chain uses TRBV27 and TRBJ1-6; D uncertain. Germline CDR1 reads MNHEY; CDR2 reads SMNVEV (reference sequence). The CDR3 extends over 13 amino acids. Trimming took off 8 bases at V and 7 bases at J, with 12 bases between the two ends. In DNA, the CDR3 is TGTGCCAGCGTTGGTGCCGGGAATTCACCCCTCCACTTT. As protein: CASVGAGNSPLHF.

The chain recombines TRBV15 with TRBJ1-2; no reliable D call. The length of the CDR3 is 15 residues. V shed 4 bases and J shed 0 bases, with 12 bases lying between them. CDR1 and CDR2 from the germline V gene are LNHNV and YYDKDF (reference sequence). CDR3 amino acids: CATSTGKGANYGYTF. CDR3 coding DNA: TGTGCCACCAGCACCGGGAAGGGAGCTAACTATGGCTACACCTTC.

This clone was detected once. This rearrangement joins TRBV12-3 or TRBV12-4 to TRBJ2-7, with D tentatively TRBD1 (5 bases). CDR3 length: 12 amino acids. Between the trimmed V and J ends, which lost 8 bases and 3 bases, there was a span of 11 bases. This CDR3 is CASADMIYEQYF. For the CDR3, the DNA is TGTGCCAGCGCGGACATGATCTACGAGCAGTACTTC.

The genes are TRBV9 and TRBJ1-1; maybe TRBD1 (5 bases). Germline lookup yields CDR1 SGDLS and CDR2 YYNGEE. The CDR3 extends over 13 amino acids. The V end was cut by 3 bases, the J end by 4 bases, with 10 bases between. In DNA, the CDR3 is TGTGCCAGCAGCGGAAGGGGCTTCACTGAAGCTTTCTTT. Its protein product is CASSGRGFTEAFF.

Notes on this clone: The DNA is left out, because the CDR3 cannot be placed on it with certainty; the CDR3 is given as TCRdb lists it. The chain has TRBV5-1 and TRBJ2-6; the table's TRBD1 call for D was not verified on the DNA. Per the germline V gene, CDR1 is SGHRS and CDR2 is YFSETQ. The CDR3 has 19 amino acids, counting both end residues. CDR3 sequence reads: CASILGSGGASSGANVLTF.

The chain recombines TRBV3-1 (or the pseudogene TRBV3-2) with TRBJ1-6; maybe TRBD1 (6 bases). This CDR3 region has 15 residues. V was cut by 0 bases and J by 10 bases, with 13 bases left in between. Germline values: CDR1 LGHDT, CDR2 YNNKEL (reference sequence). The CDR3 coding sequence is TGTGCCAGCAGCCAAGAGGGGACAAACCAATCACCCCTCCACTTT. This gives the protein CASSQEGTNQSPLHF.

The rearrangement uses TRBV5-4 and TRBJ1-2; 7 bases are a match to TRBD1. CDR3 length: 13 residues. Germline values: CDR1 SGHNT, CDR2 YYREEE (reference sequence). V was clipped by 5 bases and J by 4 bases; unmatched bases: 5. The DNA of the CDR3 is TGTGCCAGCAGACACGACAGGGTCTATGGCTACACCTTC. Amino acids: CASRHDRVYGYTF.

The chain recombines TRBV27 with TRBJ2-4, with D possibly TRBD2 on 5 matching bases. The V gene's germline CDR1 is MNHEY and CDR2 SMNVEV (reference sequence). This CDR3 is built from 13 residues. The V and J ends lost 10 bases and 0 bases respectively, with 10 bases between them. The CDR3 spells CATAGLAKNIQYF. The CDR3 coding sequence is TGTGCCACCGCGGGCTTAGCCAAAAACATTCAGTACTTC.

As for this clone: Distinct nucleotide sequences in the sample also encode this CDR3. CDR3 bases: TGTGCCAGCAGCGTAGGCGGAGGGAGGACTGAAGCTTTCTTT. The encoded protein is CASSVGGGRTEAFF. V gene TRBV9 combines with J gene TRBJ1-1; D remains unclear. CDR3 length: 14 amino acids. Trimming took 0 bases from V and 5 from J, leaving 11 bases between them. CDR1 is SGDLS, CDR2 YYNGEE, per germline.

The chain combines TRBV18 with TRBJ2-7; D might be TRBD1 (6 bases). Trimming pared 5 bases from V and 4 bases from J, leaving 12 bases between. Germline CDR1 reads KGHSH; CDR2 reads LQKENI. The length of the CDR3 is 13 residues. CDR3 loop: CASSSKQGYEQYF. In DNA, the CDR3 is TGTGCCAGCTCATCAAAACAGGGATACGAGCAGTACTTC.

The rearrangement joins TRBV28 to TRBJ1-5; possible D gene TRBD1, 6 bases. Germline CDR1 reads MDHEN; CDR2 reads SYDVKM. V was pared by 5 bases and J by 6 bases, with 8 bases between. CDR3 size: 12 residues. Here the CDR3 reads CASSLRGQPQHF. CDR3 nucleotide sequence: TGTGCCAGCAGTCTCAGGGGTCAGCCCCAGCATTTT.